The entry that follows covers one T cell receptor (beta chain) sequence. Its cognate antigen has yet to be identified. No much larger clonotype is one base removed from it; base qualities were not supplied. Genomic DNA was extracted from sorted cells for sequencing of the TCRbeta CDR3 region. TCRbeta CDR3 regions were sequenced using the immunoSEQ Assay. TCRdb's version of the immuneACCESS table is confined to in-frame rearrangements and falls short of the full clone set. An unresolved V gene accounts for under half of the shortfall where checked; the remainder is of unknown origin. This sample has roughly 68,000 clones in its table, and 80% to 90% of those were observed once. About 4% of the sample goes to the ten largest clones. Including cysteine and phenylalanine, the CDR3 has 15 amino acids. Only CDR3 DNA remains: 45 bases, in frame from the first base. Unmatched junction bases come to 9, with V trimmed by 7 bases and J by 4 bases. Looking up the germline V gene yields CDR1 MNHNS and CDR2 SASEGT.

Patients with a history of autoimmune disease or receiving systemic immunosuppression were excluded from the trial. Peripheral blood for TCR sequencing was collected from all dose cohorts at baseline, on cycle 4 day 1, and on cycle 7 day 1. Samples came from an open-label, multicenter, first-in-human phase I dose-escalation trial of ivuxolimab. Adults with locally advanced or metastatic head and neck squamous cell, hepatocellular, melanoma or renal cell carcinoma were enrolled in the trial. Before TCR sequencing, CD4+ T cells and CD8+ T cells were sorted from peripheral blood as separate populations. This entry belongs to a study of OX40 agonist ivuxolimab in advanced cancers. Regarding the research as a whole: Ivuxolimab was an agonistic, fully human IgG2 monoclonal antibody directed against OX40 (CD134), a costimulatory receptor. Intravenous ivuxolimab was administered to patients every 2 weeks at six dose levels: 0.01, 0.1, 0.3, 1.5, 3 and 10 mg/kg. Among the roughly 50 dose-escalation patients, some 20 had hepatocellular carcinoma, approximately 15 melanoma, 9 renal cell carcinoma and 9 head and neck cancer. In the dose-escalation cohort, around four fifths of patients were male, and the mean age was around 65 years with a range of roughly 20 to 79. Prior anti-PD-1, anti-PD-L1 or anti-CTLA-4 therapy was permitted, and checkpoint inhibitors had been received by about two fifths of dose-escalation patients. Partial responses occurred in three dose-escalation patients: two with cutaneous melanoma and one with hepatocellular carcinoma. Peripheral TCRbeta sequencing aimed to test whether ivuxolimab altered TCR sequence diversity and caused clonal T-cell expansion. The paper reports the monotherapy dose-escalation portion (N = 52 patients) of the phase I ivuxolimab trial.

Overall study outcomes, separate from this receptor: Low levels of normalized T-cell clonal expansion were also seen in some patients who did not respond. At doses of 0.1 to 3.0 mg/kg, clonal expansion of both CD4+ and CD8+ T cells in blood was seen between baseline and week 6. The antigen specificity of the clonally expanded peripheral T cells was not determined. Partial responders in the 0.1-3.0 mg/kg groups had among the lowest normalized peripheral clonal expansion, especially among CD8+ T cells. After ivuxolimab, CD8+ T cells had more expanded clones than CD4+ T cells on average.

The sample in question was CD4+ or CD8+ T cells sorted from blood, obtained in a trial of the OX40 agonist ivuxolimab. The clonotype comes from an adult with an advanced solid tumor such as melanoma, head and neck, liver or kidney cancer. The V and J segments used are TRBV6-1 and TRBJ2-7; TRBD2 aligns with 11 central bases. The DNA sequence reads TGTGCCAGCAATGTAGCGGGAGGGCCCTCATACGAGCAGTACTTC. It specifies CASNVAGGPSYEQYF.